The next 21 T cell receptor beta chains were all read from a single sample in a study of T cells in tumors after PD-1 blockade. The method was immunoSEQ multiplex PCR; TCRdb's version includes in-frame clones alone and lacks a portion of them. Here the sample spans 45,000 to 60,000 clones, 75% to 80% being singletons. The sequencing here drew on PBMCs, taken before anti-PD-1 treatment. These receptors originate from a human donor with basal cell carcinoma.

The rearrangement uses TRBV9 and TRBJ1-2, with 7 bases identical to TRBD1. This CDR3 region has 12 residues. The V and J ends lost 3 bases and 4 bases, in that order; junction bases with no gene match: 0. CDR1 SGDLS and CDR2 YYNGEE come from the germline V gene. In nucleotides, the CDR3 is TGTGCCAGCAGCGGGACAGGCTATGGCTACACCTTC. Amino acids: CASSGTGYGYTF.

The chain recombines TRBV28 with TRBJ1-2; D might be TRBD1 (5 bases). Trimming cost V 4 bases and J 0 bases, with 9 bases left between them. The germline V gene has CDR1 MDHEN and CDR2 SYDVKM. The CDR3 totals 14 residues. The CDR3 protein is CASSSSGTNYGYTF. The CDR3 DNA is TGTGCCAGCAGTTCGTCAGGGACTAACTATGGCTACACCTTC.

The rearrangement joins TRBV10-3 to TRBJ1-6; no definite D call. The CDR3 loop spans 16 amino acids. Per the germline V gene, CDR1 is ENHRY and CDR2 is SYGVKD. V lost 3 bases, J lost 5 bases, and 14 bases lay in between. CDR3 DNA sequence: TGTGCCATCAGTGAAGTCCGAGGCGGGAATAATTCACCCCTCCACTTT. This encodes CAISEVRGGNNSPLHF.

The chain combines TRBV29-1 with TRBJ1-1; D is ambiguous. The CDR3 has 12 residues. Trimming cost V 4 bases and J 3 bases, with 9 bases left between them. From germline, CDR1 is SQVTM and CDR2 ANQGSEA. CDR3 nucleotides: TGCAGCGTTGCCAGGCGGGACACTGAAGCTTTCTTT. Translating it yields CSVARRDTEAFF.

The J gene is TRBJ2-7, the V gene TRBV6-1, with D uncertain. CDR3 length: 18 amino acids. Looked up from germline, CDR1 is MNHNS and CDR2 is SASEGT. The ends were cut back, 6 bases at V and 7 bases at J, with 31 bases in the middle. Here the CDR3 DNA reads TGTGCCAGCAGCGAAATGCCTTATAGCATCGGATCCGTGGGGGAGCAGTACTTC. It codes for CASSEMPYSIGSVGEQYF.

The chain employs TRBV27 and TRBJ2-3; 9 bases line up with TRBD1. Per germline, CDR1 MNHEY and CDR2 SMNVEV (reference sequence). The CDR3 is 16 amino acids. With 2 bases clipped from V and 1 base from J, the junction kept 4 bases outside the gene matches. CDR3 sequence: CASSLGQGFGTDTQYF. The CDR3 DNA reads TGTGCCAGCAGTTTAGGACAGGGGTTTGGCACAGATACGCAGTATTTT.

This clone was picked up one time. The chain links TRBV21-1 to TRBJ2-1. TRBV21-1 is noted as a pseudogene. The CDR3 is made up of 17 amino acids. The CDR3: CASSKARLGDSYNEQFF. For the CDR3, the DNA is TGTGCCAGCAGCAAAGCGCGCCTGGGGGACTCCTACAATGAGCAGTTCTTC.

The chain couples TRBV30 to TRBJ1-5; D gene unclear. This CDR3 contains 15 residues. Germline assignment: CDR1 GTSNPN and CDR2 SVGIG (reference sequence). V gave up 4 bases and J gave up 0 bases, with 13 bases separating them. CDR3 DNA: TGTGCCTGGAAACCGTCGAAATATAGCAATCAGCCCCAGCATTTT. Its translation is CAWKPSKYSNQPQHF.

The rearrangement uses TRBV10-3 and TRBJ2-1, with 10 nucleotides matching TRBD2. V lost 10 bases and J lost 7; bases outside the gene matches: 13. Germline CDR1 and CDR2: ENHRY and SYGVKD. This CDR3 is built from 15 residues. CDR3 coding DNA: TGTGCCACCTCAACTCTAGCGGGAGTAGGAAATGAGCAGTTCTTC. Its protein is CATSTLAGVGNEQFF.

This clone is a singleton in its sample. The genes are TRBV6-2 or TRBV6-3 and TRBJ1-3; no clear D gene. Trimming left V 0 bases short and J 0 bases short, with 18 bases between. The CDR3 sequence is 19 residues long. Looked up from germline, CDR1 is MNHEY and CDR2 is SVGEGT. The CDR3, as DNA: TGTGCCAGCAGTTACTCGGTTGGAGACACAGTAAGCTCTGGAAACACCATATATTTT. This translates into CASSYSVGDTVSSGNTIYF.

The V gene is TRBV6-5, the J gene TRBJ2-5; TRBD1 agrees at 7 bases. Germline V gene lookup returns CDR1 MNHEY and CDR2 SVGAGI. J lost 5 bases, V lost 0 bases, and 9 bases had no gene match. The CDR3 has 16 residues. CDR3 sequence (DNA): TGTGCCAGCAGTTACTCGCGAGGGGGCGGCGGGGAGACCCAGTACTTC. Translation gives CASSYSRGGGGETQYF.

The chain links TRBV5-1 to TRBJ1-2, with D possibly TRBD1 on 5 matching bases. Germline CDR1 reads SGHRS; CDR2 reads YFSETQ. Trimming removed 0 bases at V and 1 base at J, with 13 bases between. The CDR3 extends over 16 amino acids. CDR3 region: CASSLGIDSFNYGYTF. The CDR3 nucleotides read TGCGCCAGCAGCTTGGGTATAGACAGCTTTAACTATGGCTACACCTTC.

The V and J genes are TRBV30 and TRBJ1-1; no reliable D call. Trimming pared 3 bases from V and 0 bases from J, leaving 8 bases between. Germline assignment: CDR1 GTSNPN and CDR2 SVGIG (reference sequence). The CDR3 contains 13 residues. CDR3 protein: CAWRVALNTEAFF. CDR3 sequence (DNA): TGTGCCTGGAGGGTAGCCTTGAACACTGAAGCTTTCTTT. The full variable domain, its missing parts supplied by reference TRBV30 and TRBJ1-1, is SQTIHQWPATLVQPVGSPLSLECTVEGTSNPNLYWYRQAAGRGLQLLFYSVGIGQISSEVPQNLSASRPQDRQFILSSKKLLLSDSGFYLCAWRVALNTEAFFGQGTRLTVV.

The chain links TRBV27 to TRBJ2-7; 12 nucleotides line up with TRBD2. This CDR3 has 18 residues. Germline lookup yields CDR1 MNHEY and CDR2 SMNVEV (reference sequence). The CDR3 DNA is TGTGCTACCGCCTCAGGGGGCCCTAGCGGGAGGGTAAGCCACGAGCAGTACTTC. Amino acid sequence: CATASGGPSGRVSHEQYF.

This chain uses TRBV10-2 with TRBJ1-2; D is possibly TRBD1 (5 bases). Between the trimmed V and J ends, which lost 6 bases and 3 bases, there was a span of 8 bases. The CDR3 runs to 12 residues. Germline CDR1 reads WSHSY; CDR2 reads SAAADI. CDR3 region: CASRRDDYGYTF. In DNA form, the CDR3 reads TGCGCCAGCAGGAGGGACGACTATGGCTACACCTTC.

This clone occurred once. This rearrangement joins TRBV7-6 to TRBJ2-1; possibly TRBD2 for D (6 bases). The germline V gene has CDR1 SGHVS and CDR2 FNYEAQ. The CDR3 runs to 16 residues. V gave up 1 base and J gave up 5 bases, with 15 bases separating them. The CDR3 bases are TGTGCCAGCAGCTTAGTTCCGCTAGCGCTCCACAATGAGCAGTTCTTC. It is translated as CASSLVPLALHNEQFF.

The chain links TRBV9 to TRBJ2-3; 7 bases align to TRBD1. The CDR3 consists of 15 residues. V shed 4 bases and J 0 bases; nucleotides not matched to a gene: 5. Germline V gives CDR1 SGDLS, CDR2 YYNGEE. Here the CDR3 DNA reads TGTGCCAGCAGCACGGGACAGCAAAGCACAGATACGCAGTATTTT. This gives the protein CASSTGQQSTDTQYF.

This rearrangement joins TRBV4-1 to TRBJ1-5; D unresolved. V lost 6 bases to trimming and J lost 7 bases, with 22 bases between them. Germline V lookup: CDR1 MGHRA, CDR2 YSYEKL. The CDR3 consists of 16 residues. As DNA, the CDR3 is TGCGCCAGCAGACCCATCCTGACTGGGAGGGAGCAGCCCCAGCATTTT. This translates into CASRPILTGREQPQHF.

This clone was seen many times. DNA for the CDR3: TGTGCCAGTAGTGGGCAGCCCAATCAGCCCCAGCATTTT. It yields the protein CASSGQPNQPQHF. The chain links TRBV19 to TRBJ1-5; D uncertain. Trimming removed 5 bases from V and 3 bases from J, with 8 bases in between. From germline, CDR1 is LNHDA and CDR2 SQIVND (reference sequence). The CDR3 contains 13 residues.

The V call is TRBV19, the J call TRBJ1-2; no definite D call. Per the germline V gene, CDR1 is LNHDA and CDR2 is SQIVND (reference sequence). The length of the CDR3 is 12 residues. Trimming pared 9 bases from V and 5 bases from J, leaving 13 bases between. The CDR3 sequence is CASSRTDYGYTF. The CDR3, as DNA: TGTGCCAGCTCCAGGACCGATTATGGCTACACCTTC. Supplemented by reference TRBV19 and TRBJ1-2, the full variable domain reads DGGITQSPKYLFRKEGQNVTLSCEQNLNHDAMYWYRQDPGQGLRLIYYSQIVNDFQKGDIAEGYSVSREKKESFPLTVTSAQKNPTAFYLCASSRTDYGYTFGSGTRLTVV.

The V and J genes are TRBV6-2 or TRBV6-3 and TRBJ1-6; the D is unclear. The CDR3 spans 18 residues. V lost 0 bases, J lost 7 bases, and 19 bases lay in between. Germline assignment: CDR1 MNHEY and CDR2 SVGEGT. The CDR3 DNA is TGTGCCAGCAGTTACTCGGTGGCCGGGGATTCGTGGAATTCACCCCTCCACTTT. Amino acids: CASSYSVAGDSWNSPLHF.